What follows is one TCR beta chain and its context. Its antigen is not identified. The authors split each subset's genomic DNA evenly across several immunoSEQ plates. Libraries were prepared by immunoSEQ multiplex PCR; TCRdb keeps only in-frame clonotypes and omits some of them. The sample holds around 2,000,000 clones, under 95% seen once. These data come from a study of shared clonotypes between healthy human individuals. General study results and limits: Genetic and exposure-history diversity was limited by the small donor number. Clonotype sharing levels among donors were expected to vary with sequencing depth. The naive CD4 repertoires of several donors were compared, and around 4.7% of clonotypes were shared.

As defined, naive CD8 cells were CD45RO-negative and positively selected for CCR7, with terminally differentiated effector memory CD45RA+ cells excluded. The CDR3 is made up of 16 amino acids. CDR1 is SGHVS and CDR2 is FNYEAQ in the germline V gene. J lost 0 bases, V lost 3 bases, and 5 bases had no gene match. The sequenced material came from naive CD8+ T cells from PBMCs. The gene calls are TRBV7-6 and TRBJ2-3, with 8 positions matching TRBD1. This sequence was found in a man in his late teens or twenties in good health. Some clones in this sample may be carry-over from other donors' samples. Here the CDR3 DNA reads TGTGCCAGCAGCTTCACAGGGGGGATTAGCACAGATACGCAGTATTTT. Translation gives CASSFTGGISTDTQYF.